This TCR beta chain was identified during a study of blood T cells in healthy people across ages. The use of a sample-barcoded 5' primer and a J-beta primer mix characterized a second PCR of about 7 to 12 cycles. Samples each returned at least 3 million CDR3-containing paired-end reads. TCRdb re-analysed the 5' RACE reads in MiXCR, keeping a single row per CDR3 protein. The sample has about 290,000 distinct CDR3 sequences, roughly 27% seen once. Germline V gene sequence: CDR1 SQVTM, CDR2 ANQGSEA. The CDR3 is 14 residues long. Each donor was a healthy Caucasian individual from Russia, aged about 6 to 100. Study-wide results and limits: It was held that diversity estimates obtained from one million T cells represented underestimates.

This clonotype has just a few counts. Antigen: not known. Sequenced sample: blood. The receptor was derived from a woman aged 70 to 79 in good health. V and J are TRBV29-1 and TRBJ2-5; the match to TRBD2 covers 12 bases. TRBJ2-1 explains the end of the DNA better; the J call may be wrong. This chain's CDR3 is CSVSRLAGVGEQFF. The CDR3 DNA reads TGCAGCGTTAGCCGACTAGCGGGAGTAGGTGAGCAGTTCTTC.